The 10 T cell receptor beta chains below were found in one sample sequenced in a study of shared T cell receptors in the human thymus. The table came from immunoSEQ multiplex PCR; TCRdb's copy has only in-frame clones and leaves some out. Found here are some 660,000 clones, around 87% of them singletons; the top ten hold under 0.01%. These data are also associated with another study on human thymus T cells.

What was sequenced was thymocytes. The origin of the receptors is a boy under two years old with a congenital heart defect.

The chain combines TRBV4-2 with TRBJ2-3, with TRBD2 identical over 12 bases. Losses at the gene ends were 6 bases for V and 4 bases for J; bases not matched to a gene: 5. The length of the CDR3 is 15 residues. Germline V gene lookup returns CDR1 LGHNA and CDR2 YNFKEQ. CDR3 sequence reads: CASRLAGGPSDTQYF. The CDR3 DNA follows: TGTGCCAGCAGGCTAGCGGGGGGGCCGTCAGATACGCAGTATTTT.

The rearrangement joins TRBV9 to TRBJ1-4; 9 bases fit TRBD1. CDR1 and CDR2 (germline): SGDLS, YYNGEE. V was clipped by 0 bases and J by 4 bases; unmatched bases: 4. The CDR3 consists of 16 residues. The CDR3 DNA reads TGTGCCAGCAGCGTAGCTACGACAGGGGGTAATGAAAAACTGTTTTTT. This sequence encodes CASSVATTGGNEKLFF. Using reference TRBV9 and TRBJ1-4 for the parts outside the CDR3, the full variable domain is DSGVTQTPKHLITATGQRVTLRCSPRSGDLSVYWYQQSLDQGLQFLIQYYNGEERAKGNILERFSAQQFPDLHSELNLSSLELGDSALYFCASSVATTGGNEKLFFGSGTQLSVL.

The chain is built from TRBV7-2 and TRBJ2-7; 16 nucleotides align to TRBD2. V shed 6 bases and J 0 bases; nucleotides not matched to a gene: 8. Germline V CDR1 and CDR2: SGHTA, FQGNSA. This CDR3 is 18 amino acids long. The CDR3 loop reads CASSPPGLAGGSSYEQYF. The CDR3 coding sequence is TGTGCCAGCAGTCCACCGGGACTAGCGGGGGGGAGCTCCTACGAGCAGTACTTC.

The chain combines TRBV25-1 with TRBJ1-1; 7 bases are a match to TRBD1. The CDR3 has 15 amino acids. The germline V gene has CDR1 MGHDK and CDR2 SYGVNS. The V gene end was trimmed by 5 bases and the J gene end by 5 bases; junction bases not matched to a gene: 11. The CDR3 sequence is CASSTHPGGETEAFF. The CDR3 DNA follows: TGTGCCAGCAGTACACATCCAGGGGGTGAGACTGAAGCTTTCTTT. The entire variable domain, with the rest obtained from reference TRBV25-1 and TRBJ1-1, is as follows: EADIYQTPRYLVIGTGKKITLECSQTMGHDKMYWYQQDPGMELHLIHYSYGVNSTEKGDLSSESTVSRIRTEHFPLTLESARPSHTSQYLCASSTHPGGETEAFFGQGTRLTVV.

The V call is TRBV5-6, the J call TRBJ2-3, with 9 nucleotides matching TRBD2. Germline values: CDR1 SGHDT, CDR2 YYEEEE. The trim removed 1 base at V and 2 bases at J, leaving 8 bases unmatched. The length of the CDR3 is 17 residues. CDR3 nucleotides: TGTGCCAGCAGCTTGCTAGCGGGGAGTAGGGTCACAGATACGCAGTATTTT. Translating gives CASSLLAGSRVTDTQYF.

This clone was picked up one time. The J gene is TRBJ1-3, the V gene TRBV28, with 7 bases aligning to TRBD1. Germline V lookup: CDR1 MDHEN, CDR2 SYDVKM. CDR3 size: 18 residues. The V segment lost 3 bases and the J segment 0 bases; nucleotides outside the gene matches: 11. CDR3 sequence reads: CASSFPGTDLSSGNTIYF. The CDR3 DNA sequence: TGTGCCAGCAGTTTCCCTGGGACAGACCTCTCCTCTGGAAACACCATATATTTT.

This chain connects TRBV19 to TRBJ2-5; 13 nucleotides align to TRBD2. Germline CDR1 and CDR2: LNHDA and SQIVND (reference sequence). The CDR3 runs 18 residues. Trimming at V came to 2 bases and at J to 0 bases, leaving 6 bases not matched to a gene. The CDR3 bases are TGTGCCAGTAGTATATTCAGAGGACTAGCGGGGGACCAAGAGACCCAGTACTTC. Translation: CASSIFRGLAGDQETQYF.

CDR3 coding DNA: TGCGCCAGCAGCCATACTAGCGGGAGGCGACTTTACAATGAGCAGTTCTTC. It is translated as CASSHTSGRRLYNEQFF. The chain is built from TRBV4-3 and TRBJ2-1; 12 nucleotides match TRBD2. Germline V gives CDR1 LGHNA, CDR2 YSLEER. This CDR3 region has 17 residues. The ends lost 3 bases at V and 4 bases at J; junction bases unmatched: 7.

The rearrangement joins TRBV27 to TRBJ1-2; 10 bases are shared with TRBD1. This CDR3 contains 18 residues. The V segment lost 5 bases and the J segment 5 bases; nucleotides outside the gene matches: 17. CDR1 is MNHEY, CDR2 SMNVEV, per germline (reference sequence). The CDR3 sequence is CASSAKPGQGRSRYGYTF. DNA for the CDR3: TGTGCCAGCAGTGCCAAACCGGGACAGGGGAGAAGTAGGTATGGCTACACCTTC.

V gene TRBV29-1 combines with J gene TRBJ2-7; 11 bases are shared with TRBD2. CDR3 length: 18 amino acids. Germline CDR1 reads SQVTM; CDR2 reads ANQGSEA. Trimming took 5 bases from V and 1 from J; bases not matched to a gene: 16. CDR3 protein: CSVISGTVAGGGSYEQYF. The CDR3 nucleotides read TGCAGCGTTATTTCCGGGACGGTAGCGGGAGGGGGGTCCTACGAGCAGTACTTC.